This T cell receptor beta chain was found in a study of low-dose radiotherapy and immunotherapy resistance in tumors. TRAV- and TRBV-specific primers primed first-strand cDNA, covering alpha and beta chains. The authors amplified TCRs for approximately 20 PCR cycles with a constant-region primer and a V-primer adapter. A single record per CDR3 protein comes from TCRdb applying MiXCR to the reads. The sample lists approximately 90,000 distinct CDR3 sequences; 15% to 20% were seen once. This clonotype came up many times. The germline gives CDR1 DFQATT, CDR2 SNEGSKA (reference sequence). With 4 bases removed from V and 1 base from J, the gap between germline ends came to 8 bases. This CDR3 is built from 13 residues. As to time point: before trial treatment.

The chain has TRBV20-1 and TRBJ1-5; D may be TRBD1 (5 bases). Here the sequenced sample was PBMCs, taken before treatment. The TCR comes from a male donor with prostate cancer. The CDR3 DNA reads TGCAGTGCTATCCGGGACAGCAATCAGCCCCAGCATTTT. Amino acid sequence: CSAIRDSNQPQHF.